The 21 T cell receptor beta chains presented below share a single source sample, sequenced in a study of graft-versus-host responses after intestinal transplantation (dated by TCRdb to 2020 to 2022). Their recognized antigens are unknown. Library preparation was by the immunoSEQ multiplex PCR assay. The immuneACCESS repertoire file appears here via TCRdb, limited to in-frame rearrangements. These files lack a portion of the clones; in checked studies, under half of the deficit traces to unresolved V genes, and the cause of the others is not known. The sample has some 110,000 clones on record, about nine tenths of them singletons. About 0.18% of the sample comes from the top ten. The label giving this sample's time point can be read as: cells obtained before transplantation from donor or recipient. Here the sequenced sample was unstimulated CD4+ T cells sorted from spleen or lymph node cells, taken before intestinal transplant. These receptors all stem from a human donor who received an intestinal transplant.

CDR3 bases: TGTGCCAGCAGCGTAGGACTAGCGGGGGGCACGGGTTCAGATACGCAGTATTTT. It codes for CASSVGLAGGTGSDTQYF. The chain links TRBV9 to TRBJ2-3, with TRBD2 matching 13 bases. CDR3 size: 18 residues. CDR1 is SGDLS, CDR2 YYNGEE, per germline. The V gene end was trimmed by 0 bases and the J gene end by 4 bases; junction bases not matched to a gene: 8.

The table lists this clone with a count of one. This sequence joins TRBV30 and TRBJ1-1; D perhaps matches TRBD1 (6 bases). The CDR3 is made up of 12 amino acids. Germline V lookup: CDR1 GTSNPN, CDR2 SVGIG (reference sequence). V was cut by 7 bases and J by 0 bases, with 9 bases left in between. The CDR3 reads CASQGMNTEAFF. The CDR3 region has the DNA TGTGCCTCCCAGGGGATGAACACTGAAGCTTTCTTT.

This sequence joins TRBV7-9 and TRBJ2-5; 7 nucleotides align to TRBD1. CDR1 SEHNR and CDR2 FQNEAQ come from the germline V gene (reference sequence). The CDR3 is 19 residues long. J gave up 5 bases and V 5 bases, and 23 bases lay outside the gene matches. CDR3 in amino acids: CASSPSPGTATPRGETQYF. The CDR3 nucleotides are TGTGCCAGCAGCCCATCCCCCGGGACAGCCACTCCTAGGGGGGAGACCCAGTACTTC.

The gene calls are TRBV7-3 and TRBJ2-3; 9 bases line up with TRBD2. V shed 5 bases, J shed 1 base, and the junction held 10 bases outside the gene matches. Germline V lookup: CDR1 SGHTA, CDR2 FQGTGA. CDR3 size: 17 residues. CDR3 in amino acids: CASSLEAGGPGTDTQYF. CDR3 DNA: TGTGCCAGCAGCCTCGAGGCGGGAGGGCCCGGCACAGATACGCAGTATTTT. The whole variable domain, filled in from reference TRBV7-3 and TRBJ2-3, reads GAGVSQTPSNKVTEKGKYVELRCDPISGHTALYWYRQSLGQGPEFLIYFQGTGAADDSGLPNDRFFAVRPEGSVSTLKIQRTERGDSAVYLCASSLEAGGPGTDTQYFGPGTRLTVL.

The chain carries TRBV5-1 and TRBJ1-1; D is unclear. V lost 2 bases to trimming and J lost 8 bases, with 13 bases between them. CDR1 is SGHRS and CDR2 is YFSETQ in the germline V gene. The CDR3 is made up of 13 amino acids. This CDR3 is CASSLRTASEAFF. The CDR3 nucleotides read TGCGCCAGCAGCTTAAGAACAGCATCCGAAGCTTTCTTT.

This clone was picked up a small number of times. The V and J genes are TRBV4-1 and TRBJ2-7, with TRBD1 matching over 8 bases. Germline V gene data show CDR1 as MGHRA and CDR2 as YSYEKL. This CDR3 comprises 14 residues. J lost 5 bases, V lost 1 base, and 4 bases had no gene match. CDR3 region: CASSQGTGGNEQYF. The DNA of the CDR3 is TGCGCCAGCAGCCAAGGAACAGGGGGTAACGAGCAGTACTTC.

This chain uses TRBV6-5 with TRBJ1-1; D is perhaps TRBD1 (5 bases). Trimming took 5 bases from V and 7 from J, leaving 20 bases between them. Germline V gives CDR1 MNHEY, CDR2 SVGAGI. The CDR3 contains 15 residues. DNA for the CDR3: TGTGCCAGCAGTCGGGGGGACCGACCCGGGGATGAAGCTTTCTTT. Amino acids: CASSRGDRPGDEAFF.

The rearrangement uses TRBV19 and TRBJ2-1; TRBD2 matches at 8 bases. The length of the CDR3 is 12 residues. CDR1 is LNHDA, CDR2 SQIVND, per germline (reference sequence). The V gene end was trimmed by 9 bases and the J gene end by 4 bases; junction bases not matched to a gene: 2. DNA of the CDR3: TGTGCCAGCAGCGGGAGATACAATGAGCAGTTCTTC. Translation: CASSGRYNEQFF.

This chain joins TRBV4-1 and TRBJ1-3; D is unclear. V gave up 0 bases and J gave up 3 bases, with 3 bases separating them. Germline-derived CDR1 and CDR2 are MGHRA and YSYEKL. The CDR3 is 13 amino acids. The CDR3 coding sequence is TGCGCCAGCAGCCAAGATCGTGGAAACACCATATATTTT. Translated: CASSQDRGNTIYF.

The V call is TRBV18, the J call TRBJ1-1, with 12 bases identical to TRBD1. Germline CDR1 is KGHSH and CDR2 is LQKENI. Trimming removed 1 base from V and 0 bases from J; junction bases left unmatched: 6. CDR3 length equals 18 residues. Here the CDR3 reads CASSPQGTGGRMNTEAFF. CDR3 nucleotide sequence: TGTGCCAGCTCACCACAGGGGACAGGGGGCCGCATGAACACTGAAGCTTTCTTT.

This chain's CDR3 is CASSISGEGTYEQYF. For the CDR3, the DNA is TGTGCCAGCAGCATCTCAGGGGAAGGCACCTACGAGCAGTACTTC. The V call is TRBV28, the J call TRBJ2-7; D perhaps matches TRBD1 (6 bases). Germline CDR1 reads MDHEN; CDR2 reads SYDVKM. V was trimmed by 6 bases and J by 2 bases, leaving 17 bases between them. The CDR3 contains 15 residues.

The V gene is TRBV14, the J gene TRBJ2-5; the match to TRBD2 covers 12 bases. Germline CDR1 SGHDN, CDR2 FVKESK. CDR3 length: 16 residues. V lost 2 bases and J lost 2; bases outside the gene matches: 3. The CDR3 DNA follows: TGTGCCAGCAGCCAACTACTAGCGGGAGGTCAAGAGACCCAGTACTTC. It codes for CASSQLLAGGQETQYF.

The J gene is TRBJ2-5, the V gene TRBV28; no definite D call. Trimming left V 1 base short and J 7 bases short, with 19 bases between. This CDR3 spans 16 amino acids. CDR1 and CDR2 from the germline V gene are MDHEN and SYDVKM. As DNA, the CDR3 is TGTGCCAGCAGTTTATCCAGGTTACTCCTTGCCGGGACCCAGTACTTC. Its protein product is CASSLSRLLLAGTQYF.

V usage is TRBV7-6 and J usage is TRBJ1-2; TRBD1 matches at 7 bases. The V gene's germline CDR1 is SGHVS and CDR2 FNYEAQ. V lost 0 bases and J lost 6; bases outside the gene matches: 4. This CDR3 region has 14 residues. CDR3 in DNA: TGTGCCAGCAGCTTAGCTGAGGGGGCGCATGGCTACACCTTC. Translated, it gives CASSLAEGAHGYTF.

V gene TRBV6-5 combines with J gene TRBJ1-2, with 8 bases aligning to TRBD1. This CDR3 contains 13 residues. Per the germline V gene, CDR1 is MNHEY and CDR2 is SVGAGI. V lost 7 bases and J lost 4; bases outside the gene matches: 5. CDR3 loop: CASKRTGPYGYTF. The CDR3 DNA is TGTGCCAGCAAACGGACAGGGCCCTATGGCTACACCTTC.

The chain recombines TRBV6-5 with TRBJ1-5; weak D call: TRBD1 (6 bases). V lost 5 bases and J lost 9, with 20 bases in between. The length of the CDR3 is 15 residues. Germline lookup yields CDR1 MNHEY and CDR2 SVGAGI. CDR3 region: CASSVGGGVGGPQHF. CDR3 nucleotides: TGTGCCAGCAGTGTAGGAGGGGGGGTCGGGGGGCCCCAGCATTTT.

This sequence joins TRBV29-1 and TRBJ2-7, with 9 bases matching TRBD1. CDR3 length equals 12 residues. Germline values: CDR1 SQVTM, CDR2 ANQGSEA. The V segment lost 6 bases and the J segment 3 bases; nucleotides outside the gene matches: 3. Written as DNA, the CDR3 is TGCAGCGTGTGGGGACAGGGCTACGAGCAGTACTTC. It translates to CSVWGQGYEQYF.

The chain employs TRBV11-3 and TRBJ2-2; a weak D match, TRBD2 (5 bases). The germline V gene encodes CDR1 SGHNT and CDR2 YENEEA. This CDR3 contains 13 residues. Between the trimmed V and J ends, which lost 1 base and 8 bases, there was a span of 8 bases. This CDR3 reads CASSLAGVGELFF. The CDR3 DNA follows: TGTGCCAGCAGCTTAGCCGGGGTTGGGGAGCTGTTTTTT. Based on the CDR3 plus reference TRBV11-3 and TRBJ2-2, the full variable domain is EAGVVQSPRYKIIEKKQPVAFWCNPISGHNTLYWYLQNLGQGPELLIRYENEEAVDDSQLPKDRFSAERLKGVDSTLKIQPAELGDSAVYLCASSLAGVGELFFGEGSRLTVL.

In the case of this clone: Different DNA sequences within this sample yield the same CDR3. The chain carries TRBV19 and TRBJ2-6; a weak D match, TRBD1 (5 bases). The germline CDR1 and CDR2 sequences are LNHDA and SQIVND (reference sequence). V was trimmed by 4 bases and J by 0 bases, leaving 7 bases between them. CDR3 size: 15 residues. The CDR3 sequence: CASSTDSSGANVLTF. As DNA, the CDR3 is TGTGCCAGTAGTACAGACAGCTCTGGGGCCAACGTCCTGACTTTC.

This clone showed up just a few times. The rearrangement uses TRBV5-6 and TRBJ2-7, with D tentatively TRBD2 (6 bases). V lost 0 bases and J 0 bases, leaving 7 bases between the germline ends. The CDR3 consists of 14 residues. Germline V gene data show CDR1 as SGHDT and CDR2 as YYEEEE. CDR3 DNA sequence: TGTGCCAGCAGCTTGGCAGCGGGCTCCTACGAGCAGTACTTC. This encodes CASSLAAGSYEQYF.

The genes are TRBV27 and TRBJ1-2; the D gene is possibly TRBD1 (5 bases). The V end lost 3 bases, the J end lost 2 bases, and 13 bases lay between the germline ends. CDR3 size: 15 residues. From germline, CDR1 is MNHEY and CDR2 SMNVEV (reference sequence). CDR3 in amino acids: CASSFTGGMNYGYTF. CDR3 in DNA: TGTGCCAGCAGTTTTACGGGGGGTATGAACTATGGCTACACCTTC.